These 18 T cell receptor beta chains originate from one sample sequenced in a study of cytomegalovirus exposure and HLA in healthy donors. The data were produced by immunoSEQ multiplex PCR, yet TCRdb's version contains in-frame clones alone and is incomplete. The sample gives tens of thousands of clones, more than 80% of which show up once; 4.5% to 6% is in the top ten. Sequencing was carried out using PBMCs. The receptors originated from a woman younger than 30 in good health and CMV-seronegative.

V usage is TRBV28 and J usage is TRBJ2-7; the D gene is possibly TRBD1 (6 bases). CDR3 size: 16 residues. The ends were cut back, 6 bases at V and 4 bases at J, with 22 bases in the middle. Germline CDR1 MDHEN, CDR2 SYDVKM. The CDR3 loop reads CASSPPPGTQDYEQYV. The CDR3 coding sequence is TGTGCCAGCAGCCCCCCGCCCGGGACACAAGATTACGAGCAGTACGTC.

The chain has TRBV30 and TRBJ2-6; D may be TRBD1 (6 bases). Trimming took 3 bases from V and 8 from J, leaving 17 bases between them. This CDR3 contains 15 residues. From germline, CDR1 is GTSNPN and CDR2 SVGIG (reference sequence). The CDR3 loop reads CAWRKRQGKTNVLTF. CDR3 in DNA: TGTGCCTGGAGGAAAAGGCAGGGGAAGACCAACGTCCTGACTTTC.

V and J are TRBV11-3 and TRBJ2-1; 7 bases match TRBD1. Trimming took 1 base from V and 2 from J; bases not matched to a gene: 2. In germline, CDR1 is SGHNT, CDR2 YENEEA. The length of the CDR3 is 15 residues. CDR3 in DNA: TGTGCCAGCAGCTTAGGAGGGGGCCCCTACAATGAGCAGTTCTTC. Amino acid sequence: CASSLGGGPYNEQFF.

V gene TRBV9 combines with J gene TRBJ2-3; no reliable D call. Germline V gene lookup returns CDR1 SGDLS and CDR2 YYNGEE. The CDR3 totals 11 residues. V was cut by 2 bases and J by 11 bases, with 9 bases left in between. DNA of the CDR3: TGTGCCAGCAGCGTTTCTACCAAGCAGTATTTT. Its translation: CASSVSTKQYF.

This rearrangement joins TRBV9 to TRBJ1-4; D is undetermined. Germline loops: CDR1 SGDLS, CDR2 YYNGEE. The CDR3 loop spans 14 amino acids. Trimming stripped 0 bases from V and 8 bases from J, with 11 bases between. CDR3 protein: CASSVDVEREKLFF. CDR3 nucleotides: TGTGCCAGCAGCGTAGATGTAGAACGAGAAAAACTGTTTTTT.

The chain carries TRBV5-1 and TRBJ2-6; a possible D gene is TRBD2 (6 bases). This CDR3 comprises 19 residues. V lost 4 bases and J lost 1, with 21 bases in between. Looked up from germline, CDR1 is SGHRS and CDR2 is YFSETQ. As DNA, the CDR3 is TGCGCCAGCAGCGTCAGACACCCCAGGAGGGGTTCTGGGGCCAACGTCCTGACTTTC. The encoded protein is CASSVRHPRRGSGANVLTF.

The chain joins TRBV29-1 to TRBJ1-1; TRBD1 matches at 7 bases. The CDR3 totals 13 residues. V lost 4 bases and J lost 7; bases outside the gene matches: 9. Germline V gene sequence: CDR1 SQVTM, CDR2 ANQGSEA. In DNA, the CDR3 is TGCAGCGTTGTTGGAGGGGGCAAGCGTGAAGCTTTCTTT. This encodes CSVVGGGKREAFF.

The CDR3 is CASSYRPVLGAGELFF. The CDR3 DNA reads TGTGCCAGCAGTTACAGGCCGGTCCTAGGAGCCGGGGAGCTGTTTTTT. The chain couples TRBV6-6 to TRBJ2-2; D is undetermined. CDR3 length equals 16 residues. Germline V lookup: CDR1 MNHNY, CDR2 SVGAGI (reference sequence). V dropped 2 bases and J dropped 6 bases, with 16 bases sitting between them.

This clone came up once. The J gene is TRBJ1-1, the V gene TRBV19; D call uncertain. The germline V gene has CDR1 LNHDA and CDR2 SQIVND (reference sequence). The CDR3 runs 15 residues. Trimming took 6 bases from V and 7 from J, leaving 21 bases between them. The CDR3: CASSPLHFGGYEAFF. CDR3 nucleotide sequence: TGTGCCAGTAGCCCCCTACACTTCGGCGGATATGAAGCTTTCTTT.

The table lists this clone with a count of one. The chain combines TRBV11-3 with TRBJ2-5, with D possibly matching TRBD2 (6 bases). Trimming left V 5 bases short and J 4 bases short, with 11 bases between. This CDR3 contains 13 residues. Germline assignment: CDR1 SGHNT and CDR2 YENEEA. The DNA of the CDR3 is TGTGCCAGCAGCCAGGAGGGTGGAGAGACCCAGTACTTC. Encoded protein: CASSQEGGETQYF. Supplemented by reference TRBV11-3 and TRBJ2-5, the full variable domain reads EAGVVQSPRYKIIEKKQPVAFWCNPISGHNTLYWYLQNLGQGPELLIRYENEEAVDDSQLPKDRFSAERLKGVDSTLKIQPAELGDSAVYLCASSQEGGETQYFGPGTRLLVL.

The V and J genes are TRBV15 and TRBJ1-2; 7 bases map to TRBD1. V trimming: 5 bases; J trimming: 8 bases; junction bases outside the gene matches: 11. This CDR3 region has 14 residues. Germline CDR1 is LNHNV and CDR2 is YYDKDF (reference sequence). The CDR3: CATSPKGTARGYTF. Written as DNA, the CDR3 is TGTGCCACCAGCCCGAAGGGGACAGCTAGGGGCTACACCTTC. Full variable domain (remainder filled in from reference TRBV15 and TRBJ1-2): DAMVIQNPRYQVTQFGKPVTLSCSQTLNHNVMYWYQQKSSQAPKLLFHYYDKDFNNEADTPDNFQSRRPNTSFCFLDIRSPGLGDTAMYLCATSPKGTARGYTFGSGTRLTVV.

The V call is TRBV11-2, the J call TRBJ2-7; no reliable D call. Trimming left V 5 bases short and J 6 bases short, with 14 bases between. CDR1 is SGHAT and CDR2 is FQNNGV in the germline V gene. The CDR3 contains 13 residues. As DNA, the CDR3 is TGTGCCAGCAGCCAGAGTCCCGGCGGCGAGCAGTACGTC. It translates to CASSQSPGGEQYV.

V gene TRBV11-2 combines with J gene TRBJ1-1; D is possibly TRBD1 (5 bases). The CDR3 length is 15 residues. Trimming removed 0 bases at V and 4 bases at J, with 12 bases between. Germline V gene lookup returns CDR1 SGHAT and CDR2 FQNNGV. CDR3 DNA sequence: TGTGCCAGCAGCTTAGAGGGGGGAAGGGGCACTGAAGCTTTCTTT. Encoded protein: CASSLEGGRGTEAFF.

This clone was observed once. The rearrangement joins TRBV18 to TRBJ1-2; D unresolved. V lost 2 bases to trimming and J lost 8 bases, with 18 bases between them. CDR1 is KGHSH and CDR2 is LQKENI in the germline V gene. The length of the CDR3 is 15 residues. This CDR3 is CASSPNGLGAGGYTF. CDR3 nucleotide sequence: TGTGCCAGCTCACCAAACGGGCTCGGAGCGGGGGGCTACACCTTC.

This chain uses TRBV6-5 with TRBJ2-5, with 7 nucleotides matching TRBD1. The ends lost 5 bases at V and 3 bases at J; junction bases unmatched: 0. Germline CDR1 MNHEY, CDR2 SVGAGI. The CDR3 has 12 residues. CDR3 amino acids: CASSDREETQYF. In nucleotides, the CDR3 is TGTGCCAGCAGTGACAGGGAAGAGACCCAGTACTTC.

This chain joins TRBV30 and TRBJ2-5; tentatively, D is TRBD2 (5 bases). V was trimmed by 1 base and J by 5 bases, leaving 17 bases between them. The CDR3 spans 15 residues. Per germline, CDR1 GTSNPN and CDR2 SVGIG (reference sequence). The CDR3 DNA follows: TGTGCCTGGAGTGCTAGCTTCTCCCCTTGGGAGACCCAGTACTTC. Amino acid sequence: CAWSASFSPWETQYF.

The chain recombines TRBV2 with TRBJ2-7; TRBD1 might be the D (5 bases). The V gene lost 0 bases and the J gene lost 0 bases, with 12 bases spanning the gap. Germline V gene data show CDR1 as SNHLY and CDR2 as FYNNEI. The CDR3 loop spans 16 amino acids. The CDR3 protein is CASSEASDSFSYEQYV. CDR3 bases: TGTGCCAGCAGTGAAGCGAGCGACAGCTTCTCCTACGAGCAGTACGTC.

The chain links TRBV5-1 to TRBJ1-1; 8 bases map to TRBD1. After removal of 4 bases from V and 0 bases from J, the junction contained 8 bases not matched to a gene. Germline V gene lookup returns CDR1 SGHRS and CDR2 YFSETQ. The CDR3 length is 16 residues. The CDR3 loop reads CASSPGTGIMNTEAFF. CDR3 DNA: TGCGCCAGCAGCCCTGGGACAGGAATAATGAACACTGAAGCTTTCTTT.